These T cell receptor beta chains were read from a single sample in a study of T cells in Graves' hyperthyroidism and ophthalmopathy. TCRdb passed the multiplex PCR reads through MiXCR, listing each CDR3 protein once. Among approximately 400,000 distinct CDR3 sequences listed, more than 15% were seen once. Sequencing was performed on blood. Source of these receptors: a woman under 30 with Graves' hyperthyroidism. Both conserved end residues are part of each CDR3. A D gene is named only where the DNA matches it firmly. Part of the rows lack a size; the others show once, few, many or a class for expanded clones.

D	size	V	J	CDR3	DNA
NA	NA	TRBV29-1	TRBJ1-2	CSVARGATGYTF	TGCAGCGTTGCGAGGGGGGCAACCGGCTACACCTTC
NA	many	TRBV7-9	TRBJ2-5	CASSSRTDYPGLLETQYF	TGTGCCAGCAGCTCGAGGACAGACTATCCGGGACTCCTGGAGACCCAGTACTTC
NA	NA	TRBV6-2/TRBV6-3	TRBJ2-1	CASQFGGLLVYEQFF	TGTGCCAGTCAGTTCGGGGGTCTCCTTGTCTATGAGCAGTTCTTC
TRBD1	many	TRBV29-1	TRBJ2-7	CSVEGSPDRRGNEQYF	TGCAGCGTTGAAGGGTCCCCGGACAGGCGCGGCAACGAGCAGTACTTC
NA	few	TRBV2	TRBJ2-1	CASSVTPDNEQFF	TGTGCCAGCAGCGTAACCCCCGACAATGAGCAGTTCTTC
NA	few	TRBV5-1	TRBJ2-1	CASSLTERTAYNEQFF	TGCGCCAGCAGCTTAACGGAAAGGACCGCCTACAATGAGCAGTTCTTC
NA	few	TRBV4-1	TRBJ1-2	CASSPFVGNNYGYTF	TGCGCCAGCAGCCCCTTCGTCGGGAATAACTATGGCTACACCTTC
TRBD2	NA	TRBV11-3	TRBJ2-1	CASSLAGLAGESHNEQFF	TGTGCCAGCAGCTTAGCTGGGCTAGCGGGAGAGTCCCACAATGAGCAGTTCTTC
NA	few	TRBV4-3	TRBJ1-2	CASSQEGGKLNYGYTF	TGCGCCAGCAGCCAAGAGGGTGGCAAATTAAACTATGGCTACACCTTC
TRBD1	many	TRBV28	TRBJ2-7	CASPQGLHEQYF	TGTGCCAGCCCACAGGGGCTCCACGAGCAGTACTTC
NA	many	TRBV28	TRBJ1-2	CASSFKRGYTF	TGTGCCAGCAGTTTTAAGCGTGGCTACACCTTC
TRBD1	many	TRBV12-3/TRBV12-4	TRBJ1-6	CASSSGQGLGRSPLHF	TGTGCCAGCAGTTCCGGACAGGGGTTAGGTAGATCACCCCTCCACTTT
NA	many	TRBV18	TRBJ2-7	CASSAPSTYEQYF	TGTGCCAGCTCAGCGCCCTCCACCTACGAGCAGTACTTC
TRBD2	many	TRBV27	TRBJ2-3	CAVRSGGTDTQYF	TGTGCCGTCCGGAGCGGGGGCACAGATACGCAGTATTTT
NA	many	TRBV20-1	TRBJ1-1	CSARPRGGSEAFF	TGCAGTGCTAGACCGAGAGGTGGTAGTGAAGCTTTCTTT
NA	NA	TRBV4-1	TRBJ1-5	CASSQAALGGNQPQHF	TGCGCCAGCAGCCAAGCTGCTTTGGGGGGCAATCAGCCCCAGCATTTT
NA	many	TRBV27	TRBJ1-6	CASSLSRGWSPLHF	TGTGCCAGCAGTTTATCGAGAGGTTGGTCACCCCTCCACTTT
NA	many	TRBV7-9	TRBJ1-1	CASSLQGLRGNTEAFF	TGTGCCAGCAGCTTACAGGGGCTCCGGGGGAACACTGAAGCTTTCTTT
NA	NA	TRBV11-2	TRBJ2-1	CASSLASIKWDEQFF	TGTGCCAGCAGCTTAGCTAGCATTAAGTGGGATGAGCAGTTCTTC
NA	many	TRBV28	TRBJ2-3	CASSFSKGVAGEDTQYF	TGTGCCAGCAGTTTTTCAAAGGGTGTCGCTGGGGAAGATACGCAGTATTTT
NA	few	TRBV4-1	TRBJ1-5	CASSQDRWEDNQPQHF	TGCGCCAGCAGCCAAGATCGATGGGAAGACAATCAGCCCCAGCATTTT
NA	NA	TRBV20-1	TRBJ1-2	CSASSYGGDNDYTF	TGCAGTGCTAGCTCTTACGGGGGGGATAATGACTACACCTTC
NA	many	TRBV28	TRBJ2-5	CASSGSEIQETQYF	TGTGCCAGCAGCGGGTCCGAAATCCAAGAGACCCAGTACTTC
NA	many	TRBV28	TRBJ2-1	CASSLGSPPKPEDEQFF	TGTGCCAGCAGTTTAGGCAGCCCACCGAAACCGGAGGATGAGCAGTTCTTC
NA	NA	TRBV5-5	TRBJ2-7	CATHLGVSSYEQYF	TGTGCCACCCACCTCGGTGTCAGCTCCTACGAGCAGTACTTC
TRBD2	many	TRBV6-2/TRBV6-3	TRBJ2-1	CASSYSLAGGPNEQFF	TGTGCCAGCAGTTACTCGCTAGCGGGAGGGCCTAATGAGCAGTTCTTC
TRBD1	many	TRBV7-6	TRBJ2-7	CASSTNRGRQAYEQYF	TGTGCCAGCAGCACAAACAGGGGACGCCAAGCTTACGAGCAGTACTTC
NA	many	TRBV11-2	TRBJ2-7	CASSLPLGGQYF	TGTGCCAGCAGCTTGCCACTGGGCGGGCAGTACTTC
NA	many	TRBV6-1	TRBJ2-7	CASSPGNEQYF	TGTGCCAGCAGCCCAGGTAACGAGCAGTACTTC
NA	NA	TRBV5-1	TRBJ1-1	CASSSAAGGMNTEAFF	TGCGCCAGCAGCTCGGCAGCCGGAGGGATGAACACTGAAGCTTTCTTT
NA	NA	TRBV6-1	TRBJ2-3	CASQTSTDTQYF	TGTGCCAGCCAGACTAGCACAGATACGCAGTATTTT
TRBD1	NA	TRBV5-5	TRBJ2-7	CASSLDRGPWEQYF	TGTGCCAGCAGCTTGGACAGGGGGCCGTGGGAGCAGTACTTC
TRBD2	many	TRBV18	TRBJ2-2	CASSPSGSNTGELFF	TGTGCCAGCTCACCTAGCGGGTCGAACACCGGGGAGCTGTTTTTT
TRBD2	many	TRBV6-2/TRBV6-3	TRBJ2-4	CASSDPSGGWNIQYF	TGTGCCAGCAGTGACCCTAGCGGGGGTTGGAACATTCAGTACTTC
TRBD1	many	TRBV7-8	TRBJ2-5	CASSNRDRLQETQYF	TGTGCCAGCAGTAACCGGGACAGGCTCCAAGAGACCCAGTACTTC
NA	many	TRBV12-3/TRBV12-4	TRBJ1-2	CASSKVDGYTF	TGTGCCAGCAGCAAGGTCGATGGCTACACCTTC
NA	many	TRBV7-2	TRBJ2-1	CASSLSPRGAAYNEQFF	TGTGCCAGCAGCTTGTCCCCCCGGGGGGCCGCCTACAATGAGCAGTTCTTC
NA	many	TRBV11-1	TRBJ1-1	CASSFQGRGTEAFF	TGTGCCAGCAGCTTTCAGGGGCGAGGCACTGAAGCTTTCTTT
NA	few	TRBV29-1	TRBJ2-5	CSVERQAETQYF	TGCAGCGTTGAAAGGCAGGCAGAGACCCAGTACTTC
NA	NA	TRBV24-1	TRBJ2-7	CATSDPLGGDEQYF	TGTGCCACCAGTGACCCTTTAGGGGGGGACGAGCAGTACTTC
NA	NA	TRBV11-2	TRBJ2-3	CASSLYRGPTDAQYF	TGTGCCAGCAGCTTATACCGGGGGCCCACAGATGCGCAGTATTTT
TRBD1	NA	TRBV19	TRBJ2-2	CASSIVGDSLNTGELFF	TGTGCCAGTAGTATAGTAGGGGACAGCCTTAACACCGGGGAGCTGTTTTTT
TRBD1	many	TRBV27	TRBJ1-2	CASSPRGGTYYGYTF	TGTGCCAGCAGTCCCAGGGGGGGGACCTACTATGGCTACACCTTC
TRBD2	NA	TRBV29-1	TRBJ2-3	CSVEGGTSGVTDTQYF	TGCAGCGTTGAAGGGGGGACTAGCGGGGTCACAGATACGCAGTATTTT
TRBD1	many	TRBV20-1	TRBJ2-1	CSAGPYRGYYNEQFF	TGCAGTGCTGGACCCTACAGGGGGTATTACAATGAGCAGTTCTTC
NA	few	TRBV6-2/TRBV6-3	TRBJ2-5	CASSPRTGTSQETQYF	TGTGCCAGCAGTCCCCGGACCGGGACAAGCCAAGAGACCCAGTACTTC
TRBD1	NA	TRBV9	TRBJ1-1	CASSDRDRANTEAFF	TGTGCCAGCAGCGACCGGGACAGGGCGAACACTGAAGCTTTCTTT
NA	NA	TRBV2	TRBJ1-1	CASRATEAFF	TGTGCCAGCAGGGCCACTGAAGCTTTCTTT
TRBD2	few	TRBV10-3	TRBJ2-7	CAISEPTSGSYEQYF	TGTGCCATCAGTGAACCAACTAGCGGGTCCTACGAGCAGTACTTC
TRBD1	many	TRBV7-8	TRBJ2-7	CASSWGGQGGYYEQYF	TGTGCCAGCAGCTGGGGGGGACAGGGGGGTTACTACGAGCAGTACTTC
TRBD2	many	TRBV5-1	TRBJ2-1	CASSSEPPGLAESNSYNEQFF	TGCGCCAGCAGCTCGGAACCGCCGGGACTAGCGGAAAGCAATTCCTACAATGAGCAGTTCTTC